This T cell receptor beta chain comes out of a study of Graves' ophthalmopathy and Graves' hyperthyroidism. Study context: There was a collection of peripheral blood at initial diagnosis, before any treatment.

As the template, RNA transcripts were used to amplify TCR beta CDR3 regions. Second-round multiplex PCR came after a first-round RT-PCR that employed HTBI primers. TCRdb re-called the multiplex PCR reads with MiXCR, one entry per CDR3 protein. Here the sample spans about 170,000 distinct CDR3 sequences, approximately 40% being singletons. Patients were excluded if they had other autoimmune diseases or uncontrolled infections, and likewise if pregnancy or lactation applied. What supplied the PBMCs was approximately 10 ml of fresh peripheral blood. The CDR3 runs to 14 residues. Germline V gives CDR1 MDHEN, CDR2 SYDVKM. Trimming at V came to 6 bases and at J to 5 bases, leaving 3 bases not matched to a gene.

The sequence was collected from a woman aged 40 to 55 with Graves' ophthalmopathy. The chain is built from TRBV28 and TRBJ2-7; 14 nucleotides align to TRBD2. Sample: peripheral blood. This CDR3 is CASRGLAGAHEQYF. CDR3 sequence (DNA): TGTGCCAGCAGGGGACTAGCGGGAGCCCACGAGCAGTACTTC.